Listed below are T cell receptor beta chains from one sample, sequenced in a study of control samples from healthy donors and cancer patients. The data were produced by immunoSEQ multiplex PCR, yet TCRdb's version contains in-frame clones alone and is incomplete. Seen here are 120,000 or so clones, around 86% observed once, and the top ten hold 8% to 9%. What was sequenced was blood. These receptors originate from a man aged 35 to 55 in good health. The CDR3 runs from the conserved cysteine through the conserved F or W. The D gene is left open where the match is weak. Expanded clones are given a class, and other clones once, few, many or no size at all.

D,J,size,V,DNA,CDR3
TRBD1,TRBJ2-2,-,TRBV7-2,TGTGCCAGCAGCTTAGTAGGACAGGGAGGCACCGGGGAGCTGTTTTTT,CASSLVGQGGTGELFF
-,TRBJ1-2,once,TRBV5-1,TGCGCCAGCAGCTTGTATATCGGGGTTATCTATGGCTACACCTTC,CASSLYIGVIYGYTF
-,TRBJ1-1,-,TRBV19,TGTGCCAGTAGTATGATCCCCCTTACTGAAGCTTTCTTT,CASSMIPLTEAFF
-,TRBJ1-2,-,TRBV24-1,TGTGCCACCAGTGATTTCCAGGGCTACACCTTC,CATSDFQGYTF
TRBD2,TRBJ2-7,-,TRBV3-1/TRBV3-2,TGTGCCAGCAGCCAAGGACTAGCGGGAGCCTACGAGCAGTACTTC,CASSQGLAGAYEQYF
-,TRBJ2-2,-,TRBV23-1,TGCGCCAGCAGCCGAAACTGTTTTGGGTACAACGGGGAGCTGTTTTTT,CASSRNCFGYNGELFF
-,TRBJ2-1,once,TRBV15,TGTGCCACCAGCCACGACTGGGACATTCTGAGCGGGGCCCCGTTTGATGAGCAGTTCTTC,CATSHDWDILSGAPFDEQFF
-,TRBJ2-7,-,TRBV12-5,TGTGCTAGTGGCCCCCGCAGATCTCAAGACAGGTTTTTTTTTAGACGGTACGAGCAGTACTTC,CASGPRRSQDRFFFRRYEQYF
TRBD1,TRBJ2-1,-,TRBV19,TGTGCCAGTACCAAACGCCGGGACAGGGGAATTGAGCAGTTCTTC,CASTKRRDRGIEQFF
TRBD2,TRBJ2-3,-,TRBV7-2,TGTGCCAGCAGCTTTAAGCGGGGGGCGCAGACTGATACGCAGTATTTT,CASSFKRGAQTDTQYF
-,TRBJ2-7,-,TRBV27,TGTGCCAGCAGTTTAGGAGATCCTCCCTACGAGCAGTACTTC,CASSLGDPPYEQYF
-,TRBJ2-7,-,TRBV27,TGTGCCAGCAGTTTGTCGGGCAGATCTAACTTCTACGAGCAGTACTTC,CASSLSGRSNFYEQYF
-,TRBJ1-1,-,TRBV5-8,TGTGCCAGCAGCTCCGACTTGAGGAGCACTGAAGCTTTCTTT,CASSSDLRSTEAFF
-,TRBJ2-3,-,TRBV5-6,TGTGCCAGCAGCTTGGCGCTGGAGTCTAGCACAGATACGCAGTATTTT,CASSLALESSTDTQYF
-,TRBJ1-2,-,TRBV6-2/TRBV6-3,TGTGCCAGCAGTCCGACAGGACGAGGCTTTGGCTACACCTTC,CASSPTGRGFGYTF
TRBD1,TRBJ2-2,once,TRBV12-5,TGTGCTAGTGGTTACAGGGGATTAGATGGTAGCGAGCTGTTTTTT,CASGYRGLDGSELFF
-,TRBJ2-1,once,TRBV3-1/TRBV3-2,TGTGCCAGCAGCCACTTGAATGAGCAGTTCTTC,CASSHLNEQFF
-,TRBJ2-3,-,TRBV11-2,TGTGCCAGCAGTACCGGGGGCCCCACAGATACGCAGTATTTT,CASSTGGPTDTQYF
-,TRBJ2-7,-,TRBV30,TGTGCCTGGAGTGTACGGGCTACCTACTCCTACGAGCAGTACTTC,CAWSVRATYSYEQYF
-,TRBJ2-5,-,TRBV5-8,TGTGCCAGCAGCTTTGTGGCTAGCACTGAGACCCAGTACTTC,CASSFVASTETQYF
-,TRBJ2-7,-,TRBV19,TGTGCCAGTAGTATAGTAGGAGGGGCCAGCCACGAGCAGTACTTC,CASSIVGGASHEQYF
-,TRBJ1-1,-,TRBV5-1,TGCGCCAGCAGACAGGGCACTGAAGCTTTCTTT,CASRQGTEAFF